The present entry profiles one T cell receptor (beta chain) with its context. Germline CDR1 and CDR2: GTSNPN and SVGIG (reference sequence). Germline trimming cut 4 bases from V and 3 bases from J; bases unmatched to any gene: 4. The CDR3 is made up of 13 amino acids. Method: immunoSEQ multiplex PCR; TCRdb's copy keeps in-frame clones and lacks some. The sample lists 110,000 to 150,000 clones, around 87% occurring once. The data originate from a study of blood T cell repertoires in COVID-19. This receptor was taken from a man in his fifties or sixties who had recovered from COVID-19. Specimen: PBMCs or T cells enriched from blood (not recorded which). The chain combines TRBV30 with TRBJ2-3; TRBD1 matches at 7 bases. The CDR3 DNA follows: TGTGCCTGGACTAGGGGGCTTACAGATACGCAGTATTTT. Its translation: CAWTRGLTDTQYF.